Following are 3 T cell receptor beta chains from one sample sequenced in a study of blood T cell repertoires in COVID-19. Only in-frame clones appear in the TCRdb table, and some are missing; sequencing was by immunoSEQ multiplex PCR. The data contain approximately 70,000 clones, approximately 90% of them singletons. The source material was peripheral blood. Receptors originate from a woman aged 55-70 years with active COVID-19.

V and J are TRBV5-8 and TRBJ2-7; TRBD2 agrees at 11 bases. Germline V gene sequence: CDR1 SGHTS, CDR2 YDEGEE. This CDR3 is built from 15 residues. V shed 4 bases and J 4 bases; nucleotides not matched to a gene: 7. CDR3 region: CASSRTLAGGYEQYF. The CDR3 DNA reads TGTGCCAGCAGCCGAACTCTAGCGGGGGGATACGAGCAGTACTTC.

V is TRBV19 and J is TRBJ1-1; D is unclear. Germline-derived CDR1 and CDR2 are LNHDA and SQIVND (reference sequence). This CDR3 has 16 amino acids. Trimming left V 2 bases short and J 2 bases short, with 15 bases between. The CDR3 nucleotides read TGTGCCAGTAGTATATCACCTACTGCCTTCAACACTGAAGCTTTCTTT. Translation: CASSISPTAFNTEAFF. The full variable domain, its missing parts supplied by reference TRBV19 and TRBJ1-1, is DGGITQSPKYLFRKEGQNVTLSCEQNLNHDAMYWYRQDPGQGLRLIYYSQIVNDFQKGDIAEGYSVSREKKESFPLTVTSAQKNPTAFYLCASSISPTAFNTEAFFGQGTRLTVV.

The chain employs TRBV30 and TRBJ2-1, with 7 bases that match TRBD1. Unmatched junction bases numbered 8, after V lost 1 base and J lost 11 bases. The length of the CDR3 is 13 residues. Per the germline V gene, CDR1 is GTSNPN and CDR2 is SVGIG (reference sequence). The CDR3 loop reads CAWSGPQGSKQFF. In DNA form, the CDR3 reads TGTGCCTGGAGTGGCCCACAGGGGTCAAAGCAGTTCTTC.